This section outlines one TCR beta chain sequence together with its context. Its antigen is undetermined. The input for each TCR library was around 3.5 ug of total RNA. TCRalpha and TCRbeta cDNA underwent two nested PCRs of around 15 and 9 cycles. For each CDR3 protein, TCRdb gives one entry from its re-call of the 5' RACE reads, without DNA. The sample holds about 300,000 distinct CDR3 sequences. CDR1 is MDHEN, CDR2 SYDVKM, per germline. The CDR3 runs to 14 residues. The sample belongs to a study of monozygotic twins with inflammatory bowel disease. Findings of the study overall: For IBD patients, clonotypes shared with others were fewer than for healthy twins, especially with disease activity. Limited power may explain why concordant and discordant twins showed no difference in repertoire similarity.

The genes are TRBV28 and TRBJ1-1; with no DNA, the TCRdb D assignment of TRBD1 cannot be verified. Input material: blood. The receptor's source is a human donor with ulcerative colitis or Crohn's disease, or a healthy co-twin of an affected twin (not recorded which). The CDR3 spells CASSLGAGTGSAFF.